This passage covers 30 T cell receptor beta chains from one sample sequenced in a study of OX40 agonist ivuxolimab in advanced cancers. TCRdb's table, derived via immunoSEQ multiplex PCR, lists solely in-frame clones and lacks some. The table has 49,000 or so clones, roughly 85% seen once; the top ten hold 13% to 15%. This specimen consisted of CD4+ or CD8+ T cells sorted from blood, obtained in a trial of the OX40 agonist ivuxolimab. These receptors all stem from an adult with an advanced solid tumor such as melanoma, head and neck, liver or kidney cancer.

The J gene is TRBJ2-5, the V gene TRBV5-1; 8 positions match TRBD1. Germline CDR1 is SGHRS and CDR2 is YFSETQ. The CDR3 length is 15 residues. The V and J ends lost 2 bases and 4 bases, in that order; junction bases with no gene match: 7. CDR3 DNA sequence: TGCGCCAGCAGCTTCACAGGGGGAGGTCGAGAGACCCAGTACTTC. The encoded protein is CASSFTGGGRETQYF.

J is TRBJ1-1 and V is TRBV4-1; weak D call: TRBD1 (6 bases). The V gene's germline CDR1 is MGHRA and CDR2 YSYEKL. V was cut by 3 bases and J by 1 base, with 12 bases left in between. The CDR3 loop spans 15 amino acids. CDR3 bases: TGCGCCAGCAGCCACCTGGGGGACAAGAACACTGAAGCTTTCTTT. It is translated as CASSHLGDKNTEAFF.

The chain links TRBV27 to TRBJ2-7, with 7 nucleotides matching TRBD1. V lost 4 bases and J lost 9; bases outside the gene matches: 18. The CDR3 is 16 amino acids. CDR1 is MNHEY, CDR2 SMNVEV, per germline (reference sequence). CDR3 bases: TGTGCCAGCAGTTCCACCCCCGGGACAGCCTTTAAAGGGCAGTACTTC. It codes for CASSSTPGTAFKGQYF.

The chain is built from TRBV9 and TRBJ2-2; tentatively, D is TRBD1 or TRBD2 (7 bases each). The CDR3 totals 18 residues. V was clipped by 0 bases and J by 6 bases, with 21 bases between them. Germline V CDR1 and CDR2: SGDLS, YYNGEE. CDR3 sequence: CASSVVPGGDRAAGELFF. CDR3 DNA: TGTGCCAGCAGCGTAGTTCCGGGGGGCGACAGGGCCGCCGGGGAGCTGTTTTTT.

The CDR3 DNA reads as TGTGCCAGCAGCCCATTGACAGGGGGCCCGATAACTGAAGCTTTCTTT. Translating gives CASSPLTGGPITEAFF. The chain combines TRBV7-9 with TRBJ1-1; 10 bases align to TRBD1. Germline V gene data show CDR1 as SEHNR and CDR2 as FQNEAQ (reference sequence). The CDR3 sequence is 16 residues long. Unmatched junction bases numbered 11, after V lost 5 bases and J lost 5 bases.

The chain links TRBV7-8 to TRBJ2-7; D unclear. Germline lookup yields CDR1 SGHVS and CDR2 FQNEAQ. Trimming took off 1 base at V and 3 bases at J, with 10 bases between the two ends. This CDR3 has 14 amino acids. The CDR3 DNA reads TGTGCCAGCAGCTTAGTACTCCCCGGCTACGAGCAGTACTTC. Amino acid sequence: CASSLVLPGYEQYF.

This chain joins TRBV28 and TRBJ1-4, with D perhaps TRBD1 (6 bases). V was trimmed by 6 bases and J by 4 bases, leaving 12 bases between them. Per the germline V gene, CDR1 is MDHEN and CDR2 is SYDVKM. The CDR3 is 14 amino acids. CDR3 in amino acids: CASRLKGGNEKLFF. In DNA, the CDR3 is TGTGCCAGCAGACTCAAGGGGGGTAATGAAAAACTGTTTTTT.

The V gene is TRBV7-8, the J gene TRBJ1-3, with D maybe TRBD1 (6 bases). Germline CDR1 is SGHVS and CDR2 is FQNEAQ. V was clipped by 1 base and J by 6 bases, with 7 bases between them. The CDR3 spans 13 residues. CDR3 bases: TGTGCCAGCAGCTTAGACAGGGTAAACACCATATATTTT. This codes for CASSLDRVNTIYF.

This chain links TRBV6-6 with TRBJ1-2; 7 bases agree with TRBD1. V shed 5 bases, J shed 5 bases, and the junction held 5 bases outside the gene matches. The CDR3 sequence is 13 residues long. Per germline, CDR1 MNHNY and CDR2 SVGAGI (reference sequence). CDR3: CASSQQGRYGYTF. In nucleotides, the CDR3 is TGTGCCAGCAGTCAACAGGGGCGGTATGGCTACACCTTC.

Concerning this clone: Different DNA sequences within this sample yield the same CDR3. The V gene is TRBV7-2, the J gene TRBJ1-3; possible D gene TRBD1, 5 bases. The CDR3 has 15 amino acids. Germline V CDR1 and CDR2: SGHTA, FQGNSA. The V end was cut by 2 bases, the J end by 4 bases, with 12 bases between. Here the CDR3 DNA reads TGTGCCAGCAGCTTACCGGGGGGGAGAGGAAACACCATATATTTT. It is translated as CASSLPGGRGNTIYF.

This chain's CDR3 is CASSQEALTGELFF. The CDR3 DNA follows: TGTGCCAGCAGCCAAGAAGCCCTGACCGGGGAGCTGTTTTTT. This rearrangement joins TRBV4-2 to TRBJ2-2; unclear D gene. Trimming removed 0 bases from V and 5 bases from J, with 7 bases in between. The germline CDR1 and CDR2 sequences are LGHNA and YNFKEQ. The CDR3 has 14 amino acids.

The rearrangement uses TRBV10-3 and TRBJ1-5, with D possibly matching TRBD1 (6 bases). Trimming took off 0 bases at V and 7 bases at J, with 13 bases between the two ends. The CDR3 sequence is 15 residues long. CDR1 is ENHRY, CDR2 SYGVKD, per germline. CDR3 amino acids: CAISESGTSLQPQHF. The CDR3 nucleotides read TGTGCCATCAGTGAGTCGGGGACATCCCTCCAGCCCCAGCATTTT.

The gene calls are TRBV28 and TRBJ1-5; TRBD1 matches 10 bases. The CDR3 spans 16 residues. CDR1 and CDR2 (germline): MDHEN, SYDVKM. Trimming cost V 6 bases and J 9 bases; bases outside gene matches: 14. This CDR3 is CASSKTGQGLGRPQHF. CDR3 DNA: TGTGCCAGCAGCAAAACGGGACAGGGGTTGGGGCGGCCCCAGCATTTT.

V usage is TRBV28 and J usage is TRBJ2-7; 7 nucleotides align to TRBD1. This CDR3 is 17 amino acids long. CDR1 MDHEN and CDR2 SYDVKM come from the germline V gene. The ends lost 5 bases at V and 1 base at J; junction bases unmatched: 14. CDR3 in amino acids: CASSLHRGPGQSYEQYF. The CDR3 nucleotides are TGTGCCAGCAGTCTACATAGGGGGCCAGGCCAATCCTACGAGCAGTACTTC.

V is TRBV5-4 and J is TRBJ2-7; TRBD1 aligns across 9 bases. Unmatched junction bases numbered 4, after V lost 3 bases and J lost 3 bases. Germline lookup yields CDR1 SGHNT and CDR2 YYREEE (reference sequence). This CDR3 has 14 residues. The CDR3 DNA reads TGTGCCAGCAGCTCAGGGACAGGGAGCTACGAGCAGTACTTC. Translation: CASSSGTGSYEQYF.

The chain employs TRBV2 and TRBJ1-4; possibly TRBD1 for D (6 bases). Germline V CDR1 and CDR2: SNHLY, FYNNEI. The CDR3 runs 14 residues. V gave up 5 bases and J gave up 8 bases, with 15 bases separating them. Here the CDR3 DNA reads TGTGCCAGCAGTCCCAGGGGCGCGTGGGAAAAACTGTTTTTT. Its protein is CASSPRGAWEKLFF.

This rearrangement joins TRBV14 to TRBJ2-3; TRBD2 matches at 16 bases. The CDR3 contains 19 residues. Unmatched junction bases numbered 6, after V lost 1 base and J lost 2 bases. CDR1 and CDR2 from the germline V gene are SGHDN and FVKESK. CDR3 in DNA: TGTGCCAGCAGCCAAGTTTTGGGACTAGCGGGAGGGATCACAGATACGCAGTATTTT. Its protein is CASSQVLGLAGGITDTQYF. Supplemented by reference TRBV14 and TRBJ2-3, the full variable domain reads EAGVTQFPSHSVIEKGQTVTLRCDPISGHDNLYWYRRVMGKEIKFLLHFVKESKQDESGMPNNRFLAERTGGTYSTLKVQPAELEDSGVYFCASSQVLGLAGGITDTQYFGPGTRLTVL.

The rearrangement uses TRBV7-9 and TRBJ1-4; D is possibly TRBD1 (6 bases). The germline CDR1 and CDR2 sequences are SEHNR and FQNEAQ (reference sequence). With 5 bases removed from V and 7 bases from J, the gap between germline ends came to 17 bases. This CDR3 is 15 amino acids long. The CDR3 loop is CASSTETGIIEKLFF. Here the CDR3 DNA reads TGTGCCAGCAGCACCGAAACAGGGATCATTGAAAAACTGTTTTTT.

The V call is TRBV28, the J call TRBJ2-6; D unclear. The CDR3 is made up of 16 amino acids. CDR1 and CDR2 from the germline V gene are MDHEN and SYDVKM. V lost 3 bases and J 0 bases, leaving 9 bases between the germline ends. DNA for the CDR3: TGTGCCAGCAGTTTCGCAGTCTCCTCTGGGGCCAACGTCCTGACTTTC. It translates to CASSFAVSSGANVLTF.

In DNA form, the CDR3 reads TGTGCCTGGGGAACAGGTTGGGGCCAGCCCCAGCATTTT. Residues: CAWGTGWGQPQHF. The genes are TRBV30 and TRBJ1-5, with TRBD1 as a possible D gene (5 bases). The CDR3 length is 13 residues. From germline, CDR1 is GTSNPN and CDR2 SVGIG (reference sequence). Deletions cut 5 bases from V and 7 bases from J, with 15 bases between.

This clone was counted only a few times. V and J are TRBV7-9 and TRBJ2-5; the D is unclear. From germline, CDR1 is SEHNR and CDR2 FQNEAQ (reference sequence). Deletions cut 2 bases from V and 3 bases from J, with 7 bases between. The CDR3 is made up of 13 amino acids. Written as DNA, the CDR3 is TGTGCCAGCAGCTTACACTCCGAAGAGACCCAGTACTTC. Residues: CASSLHSEETQYF. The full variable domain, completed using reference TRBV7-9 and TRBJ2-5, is DTGVSQNPRHKITKRGQNVTFRCDPISEHNRLYWYRQTLGQGPEFLTYFQNEAQLEKSRLLSDRFSAERPKGSFSTLEIQRTEQGDSAMYLCASSLHSEETQYFGPGTRLLVL.

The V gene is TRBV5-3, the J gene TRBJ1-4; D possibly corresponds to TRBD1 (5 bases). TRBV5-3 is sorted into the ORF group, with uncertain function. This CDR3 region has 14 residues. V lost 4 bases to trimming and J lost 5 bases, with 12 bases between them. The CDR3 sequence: CARSPGLRNEKLFF. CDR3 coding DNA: TGTGCCAGAAGCCCGGGACTCAGAAATGAAAAACTGTTTTTT.

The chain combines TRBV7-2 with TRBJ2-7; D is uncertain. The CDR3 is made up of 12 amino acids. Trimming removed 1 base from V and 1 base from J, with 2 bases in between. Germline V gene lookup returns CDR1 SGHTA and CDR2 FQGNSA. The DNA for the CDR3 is TGTGCCAGCAGCTTAGTTTCCTACGAGCAGTACTTC. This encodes CASSLVSYEQYF.

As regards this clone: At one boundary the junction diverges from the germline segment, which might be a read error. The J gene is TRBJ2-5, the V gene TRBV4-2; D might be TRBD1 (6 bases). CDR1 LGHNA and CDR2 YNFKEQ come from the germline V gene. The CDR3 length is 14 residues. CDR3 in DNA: TGTGTCAGCAGCCAAGATCAGGGGAAACAGACCCAGTACTTC. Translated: CVSSQDQGKQTQYF.

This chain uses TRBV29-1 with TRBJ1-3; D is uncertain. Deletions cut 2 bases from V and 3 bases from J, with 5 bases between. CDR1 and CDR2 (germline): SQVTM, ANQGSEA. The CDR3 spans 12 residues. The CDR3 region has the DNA TGCAGCGTTGAATGGAGTGGAAACACCATATATTTT. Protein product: CSVEWSGNTIYF.

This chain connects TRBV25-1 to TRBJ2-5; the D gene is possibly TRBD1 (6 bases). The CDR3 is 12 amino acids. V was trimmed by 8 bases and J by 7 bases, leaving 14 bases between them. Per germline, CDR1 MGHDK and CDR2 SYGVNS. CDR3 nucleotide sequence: TGTGCCAGCGGGGAACGAGGGGGGACCCAGTACTTC. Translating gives CASGERGGTQYF.

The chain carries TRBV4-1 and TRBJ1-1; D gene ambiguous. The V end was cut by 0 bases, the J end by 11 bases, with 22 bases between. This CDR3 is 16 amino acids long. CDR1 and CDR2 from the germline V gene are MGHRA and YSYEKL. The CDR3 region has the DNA TGCGCCAGCAGCCAAGATTCTTACCCCCCAGAGCGGGTCGCTTTCTTT. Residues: CASSQDSYPPERVAFF.

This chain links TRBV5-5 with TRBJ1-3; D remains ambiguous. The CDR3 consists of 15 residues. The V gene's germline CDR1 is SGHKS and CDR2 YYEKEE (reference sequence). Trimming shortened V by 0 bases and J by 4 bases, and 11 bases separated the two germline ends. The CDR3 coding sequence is TGTGCCAGCAGCTTGGTGGGTACGAAAGGAAACACCATATATTTT. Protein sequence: CASSLVGTKGNTIYF.

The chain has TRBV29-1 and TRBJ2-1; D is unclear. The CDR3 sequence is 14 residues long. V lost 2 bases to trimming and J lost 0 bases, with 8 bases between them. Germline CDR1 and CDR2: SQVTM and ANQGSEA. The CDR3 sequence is CSVEPLSSYNEQFF. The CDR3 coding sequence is TGCAGCGTTGAACCACTCAGCTCCTACAATGAGCAGTTCTTC.

Here the CDR3 DNA reads TGTGCCAGTAGTATAAGCGAGGGGCGGGTAAAAATGTACCAAGAGACCCAGTACTTC. Translating it yields CASSISEGRVKMYQETQYF. The chain joins TRBV19 to TRBJ2-5; D may correspond to TRBD1 or TRBD2 (5 bases each). V lost 2 bases to trimming and J lost 0 bases, with 22 bases between them. The length of the CDR3 is 19 residues. Germline V gene lookup returns CDR1 LNHDA and CDR2 SQIVND (reference sequence).